This T cell receptor beta chain was profiled in a study of CD8 T cells in ankylosing spondylitis. CDR3 length: 13 residues. The germline CDR1 and CDR2 sequences are SEHNR and FQNEAQ (reference sequence). V lost 7 bases and J 6 bases, leaving 13 bases between the germline ends. This clonotype was counted only a few times. Each CDR3 protein is one row after TCRdb ran MiXCR on the 5' RACE reads. There are roughly 180,000 distinct CDR3 sequences in the sample; roughly 12% occur only once, and approximately 17% lies in the top ten. The clonotype originates from a male donor with ankylosing spondylitis or in good health (not recorded which). Sequenced material: blood, either unsorted or a sorted T cell fraction (not recorded which). The rearrangement joins TRBV7-9 to TRBJ2-1, with D unclear. CDR3 region: CASTSPRRNEQFF. The CDR3, as DNA: TGTGCCAGCACCTCTCCTAGGCGCAATGAGCAGTTCTTC.